Listed below are T cell receptor beta chains from one sample, sequenced in a study of identical twins. Each CDR3 protein gets one entry after TCRdb re-called the 5' RACE reads with MiXCR. Here the sample spans 1.5 million to 2 million distinct CDR3 sequences, 25% to 35% being singletons. Sequencing was carried out using cord blood. These receptors were obtained from a newborn girl in good health. Each CDR3 is given with its conserved first and last residue. The order of the fields is V gene, J gene, CDR3 protein.

TRBV6-5,TRBJ2-3,CASRDFLTDTQYF
TRBV15,TRBJ2-3,CATSRVGLASMDTQYF
TRBV3-1,TRBJ1-1,CASSQVPTRGTEAFF
TRBV6-6,TRBJ1-5,CASSLPTGTHQPQHF
TRBV12-5,TRBJ1-2,CASGLFSNYGYTF
TRBV7-2,TRBJ2-2,CASSFTGTGWIGELFF
TRBV20-1,TRBJ2-7,CSARPQSSYEQYF
TRBV2,TRBJ1-2,CASSELGTYGYTF
TRBV7-2,TRBJ2-5,CASSPRSLMETQYF
TRBV20-1,TRBJ2-7,CSANPRDRGRYEQYF
TRBV20-1,TRBJ1-1,CSARQRNTEAFF
TRBV27,TRBJ2-2,CASSLSTPLTGELFF
TRBV20-1,TRBJ2-7,CSARVGSGRANHEQYF
TRBV12-3/TRBV12-4,TRBJ2-3,CASSREHASADTQYF
TRBV5-5,TRBJ1-5,CASSLTGWDRGYSNQPQHF
TRBV12-3/TRBV12-4,TRBJ1-1,CASSGSTGFTEAFF
TRBV5-6,TRBJ2-2,CASSRGLAVNTGELFF
TRBV5-1,TRBJ2-2,CASSLGQHGKSGELFF